The T cell receptor (beta chain) under discussion was sequenced for a study of T cell repertoires in cytomegalovirus infection. About the research overall: Epitope selection comprised recently identified HLA-C-restricted CMV epitopes and well-studied HLA-B-restricted CMV epitopes. Public TCR beta signatures indicated both CMV infection and matching HLA type.

This clonotype is a singleton in its sample. Antigen specificity is unknown. Sequence at one end of the junction differs from germline and may be a read error. TCRdb re-called the reads with MiXCR, one entry per CDR3 protein. The sample contains roughly 920,000 distinct CDR3 sequences, roughly 30% of which appear only once. This CDR3 region has 14 residues. The germline gives CDR1 LGHNT, CDR2 FRNRAP. Study conclusions and caveats: Based on cumulative public TCR beta family frequency, carriers of CMV plus the relevant HLA were identified.

The specimen comprised cultured CD8+ T cells from PBMCs, sampled from culture after CMV antigen stimulation. V usage is TRBV12-5 and J usage is TRBJ2-2; 7 bases agree with TRBD1. This sequence was found in a human donor in good health (CMV status not recorded). Some clones in this sample may be carry-over from other donors' samples. CDR3 in amino acids: CACGWTGNTGELFF. CDR3 DNA sequence: TGTGCTTGTGGTTGGACAGGGAACACCGGGGAGCTGTTTTTT.